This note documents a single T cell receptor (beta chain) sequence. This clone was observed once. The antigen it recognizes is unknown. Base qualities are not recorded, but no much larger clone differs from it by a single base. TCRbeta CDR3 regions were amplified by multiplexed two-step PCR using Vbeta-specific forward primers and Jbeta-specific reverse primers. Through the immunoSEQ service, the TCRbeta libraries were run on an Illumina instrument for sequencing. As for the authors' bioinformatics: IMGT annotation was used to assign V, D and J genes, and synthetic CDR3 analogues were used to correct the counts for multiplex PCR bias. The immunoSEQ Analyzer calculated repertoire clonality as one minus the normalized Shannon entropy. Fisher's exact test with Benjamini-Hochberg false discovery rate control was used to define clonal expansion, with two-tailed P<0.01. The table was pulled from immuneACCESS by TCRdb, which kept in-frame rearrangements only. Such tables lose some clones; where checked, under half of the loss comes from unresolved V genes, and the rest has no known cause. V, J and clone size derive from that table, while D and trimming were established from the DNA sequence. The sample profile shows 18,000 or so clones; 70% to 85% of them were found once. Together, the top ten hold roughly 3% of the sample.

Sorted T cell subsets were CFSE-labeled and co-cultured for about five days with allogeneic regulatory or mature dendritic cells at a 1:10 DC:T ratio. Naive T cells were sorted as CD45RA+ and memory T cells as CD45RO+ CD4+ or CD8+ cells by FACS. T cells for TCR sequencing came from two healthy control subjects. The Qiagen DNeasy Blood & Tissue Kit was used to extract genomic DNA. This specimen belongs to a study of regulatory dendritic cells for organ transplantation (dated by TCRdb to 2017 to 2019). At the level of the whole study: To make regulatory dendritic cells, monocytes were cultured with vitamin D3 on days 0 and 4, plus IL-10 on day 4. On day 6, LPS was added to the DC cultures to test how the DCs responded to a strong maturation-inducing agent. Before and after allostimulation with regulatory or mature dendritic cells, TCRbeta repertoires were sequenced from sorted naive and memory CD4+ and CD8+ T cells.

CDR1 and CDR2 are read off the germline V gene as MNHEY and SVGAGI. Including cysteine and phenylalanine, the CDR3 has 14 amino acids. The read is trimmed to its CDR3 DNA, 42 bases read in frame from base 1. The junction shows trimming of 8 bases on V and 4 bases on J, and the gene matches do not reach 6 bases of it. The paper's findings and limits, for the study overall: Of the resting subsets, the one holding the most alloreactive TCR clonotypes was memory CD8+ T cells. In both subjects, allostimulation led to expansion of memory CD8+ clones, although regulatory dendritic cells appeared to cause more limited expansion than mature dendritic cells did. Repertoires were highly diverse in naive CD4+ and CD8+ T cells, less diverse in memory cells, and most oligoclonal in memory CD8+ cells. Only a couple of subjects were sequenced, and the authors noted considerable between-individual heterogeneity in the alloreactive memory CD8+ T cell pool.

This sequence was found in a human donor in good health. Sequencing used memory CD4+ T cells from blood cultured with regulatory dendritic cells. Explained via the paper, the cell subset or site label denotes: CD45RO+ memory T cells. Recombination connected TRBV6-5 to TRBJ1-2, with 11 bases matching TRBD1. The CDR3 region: CASRRTGGAYGYTF. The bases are TGTGCCAGCCGGAGGACAGGGGGCGCCTATGGCTACACCTTC.